These 3 T cell receptor beta chains came from one sample sequenced in a study of Graves' ophthalmopathy and Graves' hyperthyroidism. The study amplified TCR beta CDR3 regions using RNA transcripts. RT-PCR with HTBI primers came first, then second-round multiplex PCR. TCRdb fed the multiplex PCR reads into MiXCR, producing one record per CDR3 protein. Here the sample spans 500,000 to 700,000 distinct CDR3 sequences, about 20% being singletons. Sequenced: peripheral blood. These receptors came from a woman aged 18-35 years with stable Graves' hyperthyroidism. Some clones in this sample may be carry-over from other donors' samples.

This clonotype was observed many times. This chain joins TRBV12-3 or TRBV12-4 and TRBJ1-1, with 7 bases that match TRBD1. The junction had 9 bases not matched to a gene; V was cut back by 3 bases and J by 2 bases. CDR3 length equals 16 residues. CDR3 DNA sequence: TGTGCCAGCAGTTTCAGGGGGGGGAGTGGAAACACTGAAGCTTTCTTT. Its translation is CASSFRGGSGNTEAFF.

This clonotype was seen repeatedly, ten times or more. The V gene is TRBV11-2, the J gene TRBJ2-7; TRBD1 aligns across 9 bases. The trim removed 0 bases at V and 5 bases at J, leaving 5 bases unmatched. The CDR3 totals 15 residues. From germline, CDR1 is SGHAT and CDR2 FQNNGV. The CDR3 is CASSLDPGQGNEQYF. The CDR3 nucleotides read TGTGCCAGCAGCTTAGATCCCGGACAGGGGAACGAGCAGTACTTC.

This clonotype was seen many times. This sequence joins TRBV28 and TRBJ1-1; TRBD1 is a possible D gene (5 bases). Per germline, CDR1 MDHEN and CDR2 SYDVKM. The V and J ends lost 4 bases and 8 bases respectively, with 14 bases between them. The CDR3 is made up of 13 amino acids. DNA for the CDR3: TGTGCCAGCAGTTGGGGAGGGGCCGGGGAAGCTTTCTTT. Amino acids: CASSWGGAGEAFF.